The 3 T cell receptor beta chains below come from one sample, sequenced in a study of cytotoxic CD8 clonotypes in ibrutinib-treated CLL. Generated by immunoSEQ multiplex PCR, the TCRdb table keeps only in-frame clones and is missing some. The sample consists of a few hundred thousand clones, about 80% of them appearing once. The sample in question was PBMCs, obtained before ibrutinib treatment. The receptors here all came from a human donor with chronic lymphocytic leukemia.

The rearrangement joins TRBV4-2 to TRBJ2-3; TRBD1 agrees at 11 bases. The CDR3 contains 15 residues. Trimming removed 3 bases from V and 4 bases from J; junction bases left unmatched: 3. From germline, CDR1 is LGHNA and CDR2 YNFKEQ. The CDR3 sequence is CASSHRDRGADTQYF. In DNA, the CDR3 is TGTGCCAGCAGCCACAGGGACAGGGGGGCAGATACGCAGTATTTT.

The chain employs TRBV6-5 and TRBJ2-7; no firm D call. Germline V CDR1 and CDR2: MNHEY, SVGAGI. The CDR3 covers 16 residues. Between the trimmed V and J ends, which lost 0 bases and 2 bases, there was a span of 14 bases. The CDR3 DNA sequence: TGTGCCAGCAGTTACTCGGTCGTGCCGTCCCCCTACGAGCAGTACTTC. It translates to CASSYSVVPSPYEQYF.

The chain links TRBV29-1 to TRBJ1-1; D gene ambiguous. The CDR3 has 14 residues. CDR1 is SQVTM and CDR2 is ANQGSEA in the germline V gene. V gave up 0 bases and J gave up 1 base, with 9 bases separating them. The CDR3 is CSVEEGAANTEAFF. The CDR3 DNA is TGCAGCGTTGAAGAGGGCGCAGCGAACACTGAAGCTTTCTTT.